This entry is about one TCR beta chain. The sample is drawn from a study of blood T cell repertoires in COVID-19. Turning to the study itself: Some COVID-19 samples were acute and others convalescent; all came from the United States, Italy and Spain. From T cells, B-cell-depleted T cells, or PBMCs came the material, which was cDNA or gDNA.

Study processing details: It was from reference gene primer amplification that nucleated cell counts were estimated. TCRdb keeps only in-frame clones here, not all; method: immunoSEQ multiplex PCR. V and J calls and clone size are as listed in that table; D and trimming were resolved from the DNA. The data show roughly 250,000 clones, approximately 82% seen once. The CDR3 consists of 13 residues. Between the trimmed V and J ends, which lost 11 bases and 1 base, there was a span of 14 bases. Germline V CDR1 and CDR2: SNHLY, FYNNEI. The sample comprised peripheral blood. This clonotype originated in an elderly woman with active or convalescent COVID-19. The V and J genes are TRBV2 and TRBJ1-1; weak D call: TRBD1 (5 bases). CDR3 protein: CAGAGDRNTEAFF. Here the CDR3 DNA reads TGTGCCGGAGCGGGGGACCGGAACACTGAAGCTTTCTTT. Combining the CDR3 with reference TRBV2 and TRBJ1-1 gives the whole variable domain EPEVTQTPSHQVTQMGQEVILRCVPISNHLYFYWYRQILGQKVEFLVSFYNNEISEKSEIFDDQFSVERPDGSNFTLKIRSTKLEDSAMYFCAGAGDRNTEAFFGQGTRLTVV.